These 28 T cell receptor beta chains were sequenced from one sample in a study of OX40 agonist ivuxolimab in advanced cancers. Method: immunoSEQ multiplex PCR; TCRdb's copy keeps in-frame clones and lacks some. This sample has around 56,000 clones, with 88% found just once. The input for sequencing was CD4+ or CD8+ T cells sorted from blood, taken in a trial of the OX40 agonist ivuxolimab. These receptors originate from an adult with an advanced solid tumor such as melanoma, head and neck, liver or kidney cancer.

The gene calls are TRBV30 and TRBJ2-7, with 7 bases aligning to TRBD1. Germline CDR1 is GTSNPN and CDR2 is SVGIG (reference sequence). CDR3 length: 14 residues. Trimming took 5 bases from V and 0 from J; bases not matched to a gene: 7. As DNA, the CDR3 is TGTGCCTGGGTCGGACAGGAAAGCTCCTACGAGCAGTACTTC. Translated, it gives CAWVGQESSYEQYF.

The chain joins TRBV10-3 to TRBJ1-1, with D maybe TRBD1 (6 bases). The ends were cut back, 6 bases at V and 0 bases at J, with 17 bases in the middle. The CDR3 runs to 16 residues. Germline lookup yields CDR1 ENHRY and CDR2 SYGVKD. Here the CDR3 DNA reads TGTGCCATCAGGGGACAAGGACTATACCTGAACACTGAAGCTTTCTTT. Amino acid sequence: CAIRGQGLYLNTEAFF.

This chain joins TRBV2 and TRBJ1-5; 9 bases are a match to TRBD1. Germline trimming cut 7 bases from V and 10 bases from J; bases unmatched to any gene: 11. Germline V gene sequence: CDR1 SNHLY, CDR2 FYNNEI. CDR3 length: 14 residues. CDR3 sequence: CASKDGQGWEPQHF. CDR3 nucleotides: TGTGCCAGCAAAGACGGACAGGGGTGGGAACCCCAGCATTTT. The variable domain in full, with the rest retrieved from reference TRBV2 and TRBJ1-5, is EPEVTQTPSHQVTQMGQEVILRCVPISNHLYFYWYRQILGQKVEFLVSFYNNEISEKSEIFDDQFSVERPDGSNFTLKIRSTKLEDSAMYFCASKDGQGWEPQHFGDGTRLSIL.

This chain uses TRBV6-5 with TRBJ2-3, with TRBD2 matching 8 bases. The ends lost 2 bases at V and 4 bases at J; junction bases unmatched: 2. The CDR3 totals 14 residues. Germline lookup yields CDR1 MNHEY and CDR2 SVGAGI. The CDR3 reads CASSYGLAADTQYF. CDR3 sequence (DNA): TGTGCCAGCAGTTACGGACTAGCTGCAGATACGCAGTATTTT.

The genes are TRBV5-8 and TRBJ1-1, with TRBD1 identical over 7 bases. From germline, CDR1 is SGHTS and CDR2 YDEGEE. This CDR3 is built from 16 residues. The J segment lost 0 bases and the V segment lost 4 bases, leaving 9 bases of the junction unmatched. This CDR3 is CASSLRDRPLNTEAFF. The DNA of the CDR3 is TGTGCCAGCAGCCTGAGGGACAGACCGTTGAACACTGAAGCTTTCTTT.

The chain is built from TRBV6-5 and TRBJ1-2, with D perhaps TRBD1 (5 bases). The V gene lost 5 bases and the J gene lost 8 bases, with 12 bases spanning the gap. This CDR3 is 12 amino acids long. Germline CDR1 and CDR2: MNHEY and SVGAGI. CDR3 coding DNA: TGTGCCAGCAGTCAGGGACCGGGGGGCTACACCTTC. Translation gives CASSQGPGGYTF.

This clone was counted between two and nine times. The rearrangement uses TRBV19 and TRBJ1-1, with D unresolved. The germline CDR1 and CDR2 sequences are LNHDA and SQIVND (reference sequence). Between the trimmed V and J ends, which lost 11 bases and 10 bases, there was a span of 17 bases. The CDR3 is 11 residues long. CDR3 in amino acids: CAVDLSGRAFF. Here the CDR3 DNA reads TGTGCCGTAGATCTATCCGGGAGAGCTTTCTTT.

This sequence joins TRBV7-9 and TRBJ2-1; either TRBD1 or TRBD2 may supply D (5 bases each). Between the trimmed V and J ends, which lost 5 bases and 4 bases, there was a span of 15 bases. Germline CDR1 reads SEHNR; CDR2 reads FQNEAQ (reference sequence). The CDR3 extends over 15 amino acids. This CDR3 is CASSGAGTPYNEQFF. In DNA form, the CDR3 reads TGTGCCAGCAGCGGGGCCGGGACGCCATACAATGAGCAGTTCTTC.

The chain joins TRBV5-4 to TRBJ2-7, with TRBD2 matching 11 bases. This CDR3 comprises 15 residues. V was clipped by 3 bases and J by 4 bases; unmatched bases: 6. CDR1 and CDR2 from the germline V gene are SGHNT and YYREEE (reference sequence). Here the CDR3 reads CASSSLAGGPYEQYF. The CDR3 region has the DNA TGTGCCAGCAGCTCCTTAGCGGGAGGGCCATACGAGCAGTACTTC. Based on the CDR3 plus reference TRBV5-4 and TRBJ2-7, the full variable domain is ETGVTQSPTHLIKTRGQQVTLRCSSQSGHNTVSWYQQALGQGPQFIFQYYREEENGRGNFPPRFSGLQFPNYSSELNVNALELDDSALYLCASSSLAGGPYEQYFGPGTRLTVT.

The V and J genes are TRBV6-4 and TRBJ2-7; tentatively, D is TRBD2 (5 bases). The CDR3 totals 15 residues. Per germline, CDR1 MRHNA and CDR2 SNTAGT. The ends were cut back, 2 bases at V and 2 bases at J, with 13 bases in the middle. For the CDR3, the DNA is TGTGCCAGCAGTGACCGTCCCGGAGGACCCTACGAGCAGTACGTC. Its translation is CASSDRPGGPYEQYV.

The J gene is TRBJ1-2, the V gene TRBV7-9, with D possibly being TRBD1 (6 bases). The V and J ends lost 5 bases and 7 bases respectively, with 20 bases between them. The CDR3 loop spans 15 amino acids. Germline V CDR1 and CDR2: SEHNR, FQNEAQ (reference sequence). In DNA form, the CDR3 reads TGTGCCAGCAGCACTCTGGGGGGGCCTGTTAGTGGCTACACCTTC. Amino acid sequence: CASSTLGGPVSGYTF.

The genes are TRBV4-1 and TRBJ2-1; TRBD2 agrees at 13 bases. V lost 3 bases, J lost 8 bases, and 7 bases stayed unmatched. The germline V gene has CDR1 MGHRA and CDR2 YSYEKL. The CDR3 extends over 16 amino acids. The CDR3 DNA sequence: TGCGCCAGCAGCCAGCCCACTAGCGGGAGGGCCTATGAGCAGTTCTTC. Protein sequence: CASSQPTSGRAYEQFF.

V is TRBV5-6 and J is TRBJ1-5; a weak D match, TRBD1 (5 bases). Germline CDR1 is SGHDT and CDR2 is YYEEEE. V was cut by 0 bases and J by 9 bases, with 10 bases left in between. This CDR3 spans 13 amino acids. CDR3 coding DNA: TGTGCCAGCAGCTTGGGACAGAGCTCGCCCCAGCATTTT. Protein product: CASSLGQSSPQHF. Variable domain in full (rest from reference TRBV5-6 and TRBJ1-5): DAGVTQSPTHLIKTRGQQVTLRCSPKSGHDTVSWYQQALGQGPQFIFQYYEEEERQRGNFPDRFSGHQFPNYSSELNVNALLLGDSALYLCASSLGQSSPQHFGDGTRLSIL.

The chain is built from TRBV7-9 and TRBJ1-1, with D possibly being TRBD1 (5 bases). CDR1 is SEHNR, CDR2 FQNEAQ, per germline (reference sequence). Trimming removed 3 bases from V and 1 base from J, with 9 bases in between. The CDR3 contains 14 residues. CDR3 sequence (DNA): TGTGCCAGCAGCTTTGGGGGGAGGAACACTGAAGCTTTCTTT. This sequence encodes CASSFGGRNTEAFF.

The chain joins TRBV9 to TRBJ1-1; a possible D gene is TRBD1 (5 bases). Per germline, CDR1 SGDLS and CDR2 YYNGEE. CDR3 size: 18 residues. The V end was cut by 0 bases, the J end by 10 bases, with 28 bases between. In nucleotides, the CDR3 is TGTGCCAGCAGCGTAGCTGGAGCTCAAGGGACTCATGATCGCGGAGCTTTCTTT. Protein sequence: CASSVAGAQGTHDRGAFF.

The CDR3 coding sequence is TGTGCCAGCAGAACCGGGACAGGGTTAGATACGCAGTATTTT. It is translated as CASRTGTGLDTQYF. This rearrangement joins TRBV28 to TRBJ2-3, with 9 bases lining up with TRBD1. V lost 6 bases, J lost 5 bases, and 6 bases stayed unmatched. This CDR3 has 14 amino acids. The V gene's germline CDR1 is MDHEN and CDR2 SYDVKM.

The rearrangement links TRBV27 to TRBJ2-7, with no clear D. Trimming shortened V by 3 bases and J by 5 bases, and 14 bases separated the two germline ends. Germline loops: CDR1 MNHEY, CDR2 SMNVEV (reference sequence). CDR3 length: 14 amino acids. The CDR3 protein is CASSFSVPVHEQYF. Written as DNA, the CDR3 is TGTGCCAGCAGTTTTTCCGTTCCGGTCCACGAGCAGTACTTC.

This clone occurred once. The V gene is TRBV15, the J gene TRBJ1-2; the D is unclear. Deletions cut 0 bases from V and 0 bases from J, with 11 bases between. Germline V gene sequence: CDR1 LNHNV, CDR2 YYDKDF (reference sequence). The CDR3 totals 16 residues. The CDR3 protein is CATSRDYARTNYGYTF. In nucleotides, the CDR3 is TGTGCCACCAGCAGAGATTATGCGAGAACTAACTATGGCTACACCTTC.

On this clone itself: A junction boundary mismatches the germline segment, possibly from a read error. V and J are TRBV4-3 and TRBJ2-5; TRBD1 might be the D (6 bases). The CDR3 runs 15 residues. Germline CDR1 reads LGHNA; CDR2 reads YSLEER. DNA for the CDR3: TGCGCCAGCAGCCAAGGGGGGCACAACCACGAGACCCAGTACTTC. This codes for CASSQGGHNHETQYF.

The gene calls are TRBV28 and TRBJ2-2; weak D call: TRBD1 (5 bases). Trimming left V 6 bases short and J 0 bases short, with 17 bases between. Germline V gives CDR1 MDHEN, CDR2 SYDVKM. The CDR3 has 17 residues. The CDR3 DNA reads TGTGCCAGCAGACCAGAGGACACTACGACGAACACCGGGGAGCTGTTTTTT. This codes for CASRPEDTTTNTGELFF.

This rearrangement joins TRBV5-8 to TRBJ2-7; 7 bases are shared with TRBD1. CDR1 is SGHTS, CDR2 YDEGEE, per germline. V trimming: 4 bases; J trimming: 0 bases; junction bases outside the gene matches: 7. The CDR3 consists of 15 residues. Here the CDR3 DNA reads TGTGCCAGCAGCCGCGGACAGGCCTTCTCCTACGAGCAGTACTTC. This translates into CASSRGQAFSYEQYF.

The chain carries TRBV11-2 and TRBJ1-6, with D tentatively TRBD1 (6 bases). Between the trimmed V and J ends, which lost 7 bases and 11 bases, there was a span of 12 bases. Germline V CDR1 and CDR2: SGHAT, FQNNGV. This CDR3 region has 12 residues. CDR3: CASTPGGPPLHF. CDR3 DNA sequence: TGTGCCAGCACCCCGGGGGGGCCACCCCTCCACTTT.

The chain employs TRBV19 and TRBJ1-1, with 7 nucleotides matching TRBD1. CDR1 is LNHDA, CDR2 SQIVND, per germline (reference sequence). CDR3 size: 13 residues. V lost 10 bases, J lost 6 bases, and 11 bases stayed unmatched. The CDR3 loop reads CATRQGPQAEAFF. The CDR3 DNA sequence: TGTGCCACAAGACAGGGCCCACAAGCTGAAGCTTTCTTT.

This sequence joins TRBV4-1 and TRBJ2-7; 9 bases are shared with TRBD2. The V and J ends lost 2 bases and 0 bases, in that order; junction bases with no gene match: 2. The CDR3 length is 15 residues. CDR1 MGHRA and CDR2 YSYEKL come from the germline V gene. The CDR3 nucleotides are TGCGCCAGCAGCCAAAAGACTAGCGGCTCCTACGAGCAGTACTTC. It is translated as CASSQKTSGSYEQYF.

J is TRBJ2-7 and V is TRBV15; possible D gene TRBD1, 5 bases. CDR3 length: 14 amino acids. V lost 5 bases and J lost 2, with 13 bases in between. Germline CDR1 LNHNV, CDR2 YYDKDF (reference sequence). CDR3 protein: CATSVQTAAYEQYF. The CDR3 region has the DNA TGTGCCACCAGCGTTCAGACAGCAGCCTACGAGCAGTACTTC.

This clone showed up just once. The rearrangement links TRBV28 to TRBJ2-5; TRBD1 might be the D (6 bases). V lost 6 bases to trimming and J lost 3 bases, with 8 bases between them. The CDR3 runs 12 residues. Germline loops: CDR1 MDHEN, CDR2 SYDVKM. The CDR3 reads CASSRTEETQYF. The DNA for the CDR3 is TGTGCCAGCAGCCGGACAGAAGAGACCCAGTACTTC.

The table lists this clone with a few counts. This chain connects TRBV7-9 to TRBJ1-2; D unresolved. Germline lookup yields CDR1 SEHNR and CDR2 FQNEAQ (reference sequence). The CDR3 consists of 14 residues. Trimming removed 3 bases at V and 3 bases at J, with 11 bases between. The CDR3 region is CASSLAGIHYGYTF. Here the CDR3 DNA reads TGTGCCAGCAGCTTGGCGGGGATCCACTATGGCTACACCTTC.

This sequence joins TRBV7-2 and TRBJ1-3; 9 bases match TRBD1. The V and J ends lost 3 bases and 3 bases, in that order; junction bases with no gene match: 3. Germline CDR1 SGHTA, CDR2 FQGNSA. The CDR3 consists of 15 residues. CDR3 in amino acids: CASSFRDRVGNTIYF. The DNA of the CDR3 is TGTGCCAGCAGCTTCCGGGACAGGGTTGGAAACACCATATATTTT.